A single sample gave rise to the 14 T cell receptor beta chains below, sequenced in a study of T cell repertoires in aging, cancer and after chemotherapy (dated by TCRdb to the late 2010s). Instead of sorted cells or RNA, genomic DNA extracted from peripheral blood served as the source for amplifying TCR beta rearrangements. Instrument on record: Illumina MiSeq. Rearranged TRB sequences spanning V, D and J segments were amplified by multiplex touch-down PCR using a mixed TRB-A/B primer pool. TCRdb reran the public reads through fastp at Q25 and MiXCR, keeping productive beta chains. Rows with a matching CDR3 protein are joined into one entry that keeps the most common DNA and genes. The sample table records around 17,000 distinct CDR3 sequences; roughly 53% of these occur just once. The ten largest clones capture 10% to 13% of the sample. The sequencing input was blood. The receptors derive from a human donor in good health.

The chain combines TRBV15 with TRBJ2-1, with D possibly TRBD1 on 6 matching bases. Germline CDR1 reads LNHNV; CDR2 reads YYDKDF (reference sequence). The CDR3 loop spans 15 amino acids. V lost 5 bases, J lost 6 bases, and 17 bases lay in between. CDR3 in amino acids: CATSGSRGGPNEQFF. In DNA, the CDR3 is TGTGCCACCAGCGGTAGCCGTGGGGGCCCCAATGAGCAGTTCTTC.

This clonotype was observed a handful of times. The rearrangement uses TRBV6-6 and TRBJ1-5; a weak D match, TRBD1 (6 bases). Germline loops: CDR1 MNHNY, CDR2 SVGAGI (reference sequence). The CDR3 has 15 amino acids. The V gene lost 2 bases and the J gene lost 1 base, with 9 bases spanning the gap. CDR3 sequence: CASSYEDSSNQPQHF. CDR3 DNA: TGTGCCAGCAGTTACGAGGACAGCAGCAATCAGCCCCAGCATTTT.

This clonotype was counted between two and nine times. The CDR3 bases are TGCAGCGTCACCGGGACAGTATGGTACGAGCAGTACTTC. Translated, it gives CSVTGTVWYEQYF. This chain links TRBV29-1 with TRBJ2-7; 7 bases line up with TRBD1. Trimming cost V 6 bases and J 4 bases; bases outside gene matches: 9. This CDR3 has 13 amino acids. Germline V gene lookup returns CDR1 SQVTM and CDR2 ANQGSEA.

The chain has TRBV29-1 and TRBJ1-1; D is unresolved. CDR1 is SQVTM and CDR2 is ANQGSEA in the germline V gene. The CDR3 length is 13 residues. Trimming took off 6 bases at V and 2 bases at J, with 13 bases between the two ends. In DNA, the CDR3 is TGCAGCGTCGAGGACGGGGATAACACTGAAGCTTTCTTT. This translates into CSVEDGDNTEAFF.

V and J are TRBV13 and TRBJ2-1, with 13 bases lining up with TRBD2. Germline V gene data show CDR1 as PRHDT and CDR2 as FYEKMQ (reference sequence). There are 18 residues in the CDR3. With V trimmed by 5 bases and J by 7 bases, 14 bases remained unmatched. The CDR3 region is CASSMTSGRISKGNEQFF. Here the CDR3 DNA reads TGTGCCAGCAGCATGACTAGCGGGAGGATTTCGAAGGGAAATGAGCAGTTCTTC.

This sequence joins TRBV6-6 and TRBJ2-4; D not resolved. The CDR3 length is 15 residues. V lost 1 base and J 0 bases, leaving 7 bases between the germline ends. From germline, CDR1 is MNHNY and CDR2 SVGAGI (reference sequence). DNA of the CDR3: TGTGCCAGCAGTTACTTGCGCGGAGCCAAAAACATTCAGTACTTC. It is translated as CASSYLRGAKNIQYF.

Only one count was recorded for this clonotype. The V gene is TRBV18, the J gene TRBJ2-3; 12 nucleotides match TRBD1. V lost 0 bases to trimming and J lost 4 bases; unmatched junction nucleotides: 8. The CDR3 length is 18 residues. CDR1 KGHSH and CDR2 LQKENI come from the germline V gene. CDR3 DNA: TGTGCCAGCTCACCACCGGGACAGGGGGCCGGGAGAGCAGATACGCAGTATTTT. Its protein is CASSPPGQGAGRADTQYF.

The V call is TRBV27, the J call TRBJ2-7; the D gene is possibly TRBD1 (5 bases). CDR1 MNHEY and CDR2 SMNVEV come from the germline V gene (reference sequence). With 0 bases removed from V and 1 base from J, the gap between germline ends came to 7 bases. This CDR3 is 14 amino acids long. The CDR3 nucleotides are TGTGCCAGCAGTTTATCGACAGCGTCCTACGAGCAGTACTTC. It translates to CASSLSTASYEQYF.

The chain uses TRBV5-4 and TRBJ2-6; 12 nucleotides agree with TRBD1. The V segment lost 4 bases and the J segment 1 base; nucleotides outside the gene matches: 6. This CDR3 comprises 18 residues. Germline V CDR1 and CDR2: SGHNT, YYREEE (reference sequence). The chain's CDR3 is CASSVGTGGASGANVLTF. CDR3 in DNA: TGTGCCAGCAGCGTCGGGACAGGGGGCGCGTCTGGGGCCAACGTCCTGACTTTC.

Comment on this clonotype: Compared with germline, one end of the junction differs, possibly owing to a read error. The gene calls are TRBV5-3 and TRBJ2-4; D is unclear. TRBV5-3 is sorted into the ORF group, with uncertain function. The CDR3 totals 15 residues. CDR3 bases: TGCGCCAGCAGCTTGGAAGCAAGCTCCCCGAACATTCAGTACTTC. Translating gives CASSLEASSPNIQYF.

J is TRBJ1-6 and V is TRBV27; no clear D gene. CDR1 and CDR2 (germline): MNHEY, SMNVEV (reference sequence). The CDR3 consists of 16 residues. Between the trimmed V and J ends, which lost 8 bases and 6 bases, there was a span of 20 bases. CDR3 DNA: TGTGCCAGCCGATTGGGCCCGAACGGCGTTAATTCACCCCTCCACTTT. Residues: CASRLGPNGVNSPLHF.

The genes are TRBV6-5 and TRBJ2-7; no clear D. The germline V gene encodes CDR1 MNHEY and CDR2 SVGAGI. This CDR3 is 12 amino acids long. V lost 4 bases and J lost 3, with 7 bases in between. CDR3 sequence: CASSSSLYEQYF. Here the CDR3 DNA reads TGTGCCAGCAGTTCATCTCTCTACGAGCAGTACTTC.

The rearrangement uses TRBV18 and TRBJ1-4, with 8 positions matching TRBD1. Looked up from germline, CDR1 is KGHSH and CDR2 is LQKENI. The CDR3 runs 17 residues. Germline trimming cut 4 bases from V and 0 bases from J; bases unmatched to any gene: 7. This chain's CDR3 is CASSLLDRGATNEKLFF. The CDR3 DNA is TGTGCCAGCTCACTCCTCGACAGGGGCGCAACTAATGAAAAACTGTTTTTT. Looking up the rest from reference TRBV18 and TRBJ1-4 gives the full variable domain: NAGVMQNPRHLVRRRGQEARLRCSPMKGHSHVYWYRQLPEEGLKFMVYLQKENIIDESGMPKERFSAEFPKEGPSILRIQQVVRGDSAAYFCASSLLDRGATNEKLFFGSGTQLSVL.

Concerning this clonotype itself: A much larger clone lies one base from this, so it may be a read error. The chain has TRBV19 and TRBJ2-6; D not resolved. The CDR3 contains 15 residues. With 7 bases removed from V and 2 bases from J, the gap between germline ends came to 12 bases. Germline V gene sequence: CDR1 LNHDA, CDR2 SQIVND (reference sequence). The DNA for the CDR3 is TGTGCCAGTAAGGTCCTCCTCCCTGGGGCCAACGTCCTGACTTTC. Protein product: CASKVLLPGANVLTF.